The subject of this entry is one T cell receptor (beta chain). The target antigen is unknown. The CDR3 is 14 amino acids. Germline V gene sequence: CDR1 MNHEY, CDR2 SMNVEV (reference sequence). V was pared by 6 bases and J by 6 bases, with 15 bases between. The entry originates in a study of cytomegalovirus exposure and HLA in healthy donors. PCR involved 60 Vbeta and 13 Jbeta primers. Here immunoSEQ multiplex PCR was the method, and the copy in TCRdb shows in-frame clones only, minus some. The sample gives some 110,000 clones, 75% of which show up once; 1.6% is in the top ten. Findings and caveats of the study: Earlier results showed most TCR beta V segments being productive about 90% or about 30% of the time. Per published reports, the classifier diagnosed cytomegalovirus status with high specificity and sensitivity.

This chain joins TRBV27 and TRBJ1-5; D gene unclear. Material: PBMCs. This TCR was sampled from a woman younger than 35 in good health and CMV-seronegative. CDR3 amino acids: CASSLWGGGQPQHF. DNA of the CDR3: TGTGCCAGCAGCCTGTGGGGAGGTGGTCAGCCCCAGCATTTT.